The 16 T cell receptor beta chains in this list originate from one sample, sequenced in a study of T-cell reconstitution after alpha-beta-depleted transplantation in children. Preparation of the TCRbeta library involved a method that used unique molecular identifiers. TCRdb passed the PCR reads through MiXCR, listing each CDR3 protein once. The table lists about a million distinct CDR3 sequences, about 29% of them singletons. The input for sequencing was PBMCs, mostly from graft donor cells, taken 360 days after TCRalphabeta/CD19-depleted stem cell transplant. The receptors shown here come from a boy less than two years old who had a stem cell transplant for SCID, so the T cells may come from the graft donor.

This clonotype was recorded a few times. The V gene is TRBV5-5, the J gene TRBJ2-7; 8 bases are a match to TRBD2. V lost 0 bases, J lost 0 bases, and 2 bases stayed unmatched. CDR3 length equals 15 residues. The germline CDR1 and CDR2 sequences are SGHKS and YYEKEE (reference sequence). The CDR3 is CASSLAGGVSYEQYF. The CDR3 nucleotides read TGTGCCAGCAGCTTGGCCGGGGGGGTCTCCTACGAGCAGTACTTC.

The chain links TRBV20-1 to TRBJ2-1; TRBD2 agrees at 8 bases. V gave up 3 bases and J gave up 8 bases; unmatched junction bases: 3. The CDR3 spans 12 residues. CDR1 and CDR2 from the germline V gene are DFQATT and SNEGSKA (reference sequence). CDR3 region: CSASSGVDEQFF. CDR3 nucleotide sequence: TGCAGTGCTAGTAGCGGGGTCGATGAGCAGTTCTTC.

The chain is built from TRBV11-2 and TRBJ2-1, with D possibly called TRBD1 or TRBD2 (5 bases each). The V gene's germline CDR1 is SGHAT and CDR2 FQNNGV. The CDR3 covers 15 residues. V lost 5 bases to trimming and J lost 8 bases, with 19 bases between them. In DNA, the CDR3 is TGTGCCAGCAGCCCCGAAAGGGCGAGAGGGGATGAGCAGTTCTTC. This codes for CASSPERARGDEQFF.

The table lists this clonotype with a few counts. The chain employs TRBV6-2 or TRBV6-3 and TRBJ2-3, with D tentatively TRBD2 (5 bases). CDR1 and CDR2 from the germline V gene are MNHEY and SVGEGT. This CDR3 region has 14 residues. Trimming took off 4 bases at V and 6 bases at J, with 14 bases between the two ends. The DNA for the CDR3 is TGTGCCAGCAGTTTTCTAGCTAAAAGGGATACGCAGTATTTT. This encodes CASSFLAKRDTQYF.

This clonotype came up a few times. The V and J genes are TRBV7-8 and TRBJ2-7; 13 nucleotides match TRBD2. Trimming at V came to 6 bases and at J to 3 bases, leaving 14 bases not matched to a gene. Germline CDR1 and CDR2: SGHVS and FQNEAQ. The CDR3 has 18 amino acids. The DNA for the CDR3 is TGTGCCAGCAGTCAGGGGACTAGCGGGGAGGAAGCCTACTACGAGCAGTACTTC. Translating gives CASSQGTSGEEAYYEQYF.

V usage is TRBV20-1 and J usage is TRBJ1-2; D not resolved. V shed 6 bases and J shed 4 bases, with 9 bases lying between them. The CDR3 has 11 amino acids. Germline CDR1 DFQATT, CDR2 SNEGSKA (reference sequence). DNA of the CDR3: TGCAGTGCCCCCCTCACCTATGGCTACACCTTC. Its translation: CSAPLTYGYTF.

V is TRBV5-1 and J is TRBJ1-1; D unclear. The CDR3 totals 18 residues. Germline CDR1 reads SGHRS; CDR2 reads YFSETQ. Trimming shortened V by 2 bases and J by 1 base, and 21 bases separated the two germline ends. CDR3 sequence reads: CASSFRTQVPTSNTEAFF. The CDR3 DNA reads TGCGCCAGCAGCTTTCGCACACAAGTTCCCACTTCGAACACTGAAGCTTTCTTT.

The genes are TRBV5-1 and TRBJ2-7; 12 nucleotides match TRBD1. The CDR3 has 14 residues. Germline CDR1 SGHRS, CDR2 YFSETQ. J gave up 5 bases and V 4 bases, and 4 bases lay outside the gene matches. The CDR3 DNA reads TGCGCCAGCAGCGGGACAGGGGGCGGGGACGAGCAGTACTTC. It translates to CASSGTGGGDEQYF.

This chain joins TRBV6-1 and TRBJ1-5; 10 nucleotides agree with TRBD1. The CDR3 runs to 15 residues. The junction had 4 bases not matched to a gene; V was cut back by 4 bases and J by 4 bases. Looked up from germline, CDR1 is MNHNS and CDR2 is SASEGT. The chain's CDR3 is CASSGDRGLNQPQHF. DNA for the CDR3: TGTGCCAGCAGTGGGGACAGGGGACTTAATCAGCCCCAGCATTTT.

This clonotype showed up just a few times. The chain couples TRBV5-4 to TRBJ2-3, with 8 positions matching TRBD2. V dropped 0 bases and J dropped 0; count of bases not matched to a gene: 12. The germline CDR1 and CDR2 sequences are SGHNT and YYREEE (reference sequence). The length of the CDR3 is 19 residues. The CDR3 is CASSLGRSSGGPSTDTQYF. The CDR3 DNA is TGTGCCAGCAGCTTGGGAAGATCAAGCGGGGGCCCCAGCACAGATACGCAGTATTTT.

This clonotype showed up just a few times. The chain links TRBV12-3 or TRBV12-4 to TRBJ2-2; the D call may be TRBD1 or TRBD2 (5 bases each). V dropped 3 bases and J dropped 5 bases, with 13 bases sitting between them. The CDR3 totals 15 residues. CDR3 in amino acids: CASSLGETVTGELFF. CDR3 DNA sequence: TGTGCCAGCAGTTTGGGGGAAACGGTGACCGGGGAGCTGTTTTTT.

CDR3 DNA: TGTGCCAGCAGCTTATCCCGGTACCGGGGCAGGGTGGGTGATGAGCAGTTCTTC. Translated: CASSLSRYRGRVGDEQFF. This rearrangement joins TRBV11-1 to TRBJ2-1; D may correspond to TRBD1 or TRBD2 (5 bases each). The CDR3 is 18 amino acids. Trimming shortened V by 2 bases and J by 8 bases, and 25 bases separated the two germline ends. The germline V gene has CDR1 SGHAT and CDR2 FQDESV (reference sequence). The variable domain in full, completed from reference TRBV11-1 and TRBJ2-1, reads EAEVAQSPRYKITEKSQAVAFWCDPISGHATLYWYRQILGQGPELLVQFQDESVVDDSQLPKDRFSAERLKGVDSTLKIQPAELGDSAMYLCASSLSRYRGRVGDEQFFGPGTRLTVL.

The rearrangement links TRBV20-1 to TRBJ2-1; no firm D call. V lost 1 base and J 5 bases, leaving 3 bases between the germline ends. This CDR3 region has 11 residues. CDR1 and CDR2 from the germline V gene are DFQATT and SNEGSKA (reference sequence). CDR3 loop: CSARGNNEQFF. For the CDR3, the DNA is TGCAGTGCTAGAGGTAACAATGAGCAGTTCTTC.

There are a few counts of this clonotype. The J gene is TRBJ1-1, the V gene TRBV3-1, with D unclear. In germline, CDR1 is LGHDT, CDR2 YNNKEL (reference sequence). The CDR3 runs to 14 residues. Trimming removed 4 bases from V and 4 bases from J, with 13 bases in between. CDR3: CASSRGEGGTEAFF. CDR3 DNA: TGTGCCAGCAGCCGCGGGGAGGGCGGCACTGAAGCTTTCTTT.

This clonotype was found a few times. The chain uses TRBV15 and TRBJ2-7; 11 bases are a match to TRBD2. There are 17 residues in the CDR3. Germline trimming cut 0 bases from V and 1 base from J; bases unmatched to any gene: 5. The germline V gene encodes CDR1 LNHNV and CDR2 YYDKDF (reference sequence). CDR3 sequence (DNA): TGTGCCACCAGCAGAGATCACCCTAGCGGGGGGTCCTACGAGCAGTACTTC. Its protein product is CATSRDHPSGGSYEQYF. Together with reference TRBV15 and TRBJ2-7, the CDR3 gives the full variable domain: DAMVIQNPRYQVTQFGKPVTLSCSQTLNHNVMYWYQQKSSQAPKLLFHYYDKDFNNEADTPDNFQSRRPNTSFCFLDIRSPGLGDTAMYLCATSRDHPSGGSYEQYFGPGTRLTVT.

This clonotype occurred a few times. The rearrangement joins TRBV12-3 or TRBV12-4 to TRBJ1-4; 9 bases line up with TRBD1. CDR3 size: 14 residues. V dropped 6 bases and J dropped 7; count of bases not matched to a gene: 6. CDR3 region: CASSWGQGGEKLFF. The CDR3, as DNA: TGTGCCAGCAGCTGGGGACAGGGAGGTGAAAAACTGTTTTTT.